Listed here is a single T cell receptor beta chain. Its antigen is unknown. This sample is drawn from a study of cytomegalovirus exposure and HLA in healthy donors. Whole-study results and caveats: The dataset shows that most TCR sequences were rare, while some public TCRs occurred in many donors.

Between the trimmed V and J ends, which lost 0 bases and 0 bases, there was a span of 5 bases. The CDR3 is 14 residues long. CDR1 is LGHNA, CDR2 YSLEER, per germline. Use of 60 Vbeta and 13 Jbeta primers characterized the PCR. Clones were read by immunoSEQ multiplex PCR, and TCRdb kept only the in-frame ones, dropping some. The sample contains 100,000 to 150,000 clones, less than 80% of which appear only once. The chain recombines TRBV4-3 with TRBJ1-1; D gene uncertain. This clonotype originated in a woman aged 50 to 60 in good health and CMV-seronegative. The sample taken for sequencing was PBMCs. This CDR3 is CASSQEYLNTEAFF. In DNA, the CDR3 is TGCGCCAGCAGCCAAGAGTACTTGAACACTGAAGCTTTCTTT.